The 12 T cell receptor beta chains reported below all come from one sample, sequenced in a study of cytomegalovirus exposure and HLA in healthy donors. The PCR had 60 Vbeta and 13 Jbeta primers. Sequencing used immunoSEQ multiplex PCR; TCRdb keeps in-frame clones, though not all of them. The repertoire holds about 190,000 clones, approximately 83% seen once, with about 10% in the top ten. The source material was PBMCs. These receptors came from a woman aged 50 to 65 in good health and CMV-seropositive.

The chain has TRBV30 and TRBJ2-5; TRBD1 might be the D (5 bases). The end of the DNA fits TRBJ2-7 better, so the J call may be wrong. The germline gives CDR1 GTSNPN, CDR2 SVGIG (reference sequence). CDR3 length equals 13 residues. The CDR3 bases are TGTGCCTGGAGTGTGGGTCAGGGCTACGAGCAGTACTTC. This codes for CAWSVGQGYEQYF.

J is TRBJ1-2 and V is TRBV6-6; D is undetermined. The CDR3 sequence is 14 residues long. V dropped 2 bases and J dropped 0 bases, with 7 bases sitting between them. Per the germline V gene, CDR1 is MNHNY and CDR2 is SVGAGI (reference sequence). The CDR3 DNA sequence: TGTGCCAGCAGTTACGCCCAGGCTAACTATGGCTACACCTTC. Residues: CASSYAQANYGYTF.

A few counts support this clone. V gene TRBV5-4 combines with J gene TRBJ1-3; no clear D gene. Germline CDR1 and CDR2: SGHNT and YYREEE (reference sequence). The CDR3 is 15 amino acids. With 0 bases removed from V and 4 bases from J, the gap between germline ends came to 11 bases. The CDR3 nucleotides are TGTGCCAGCAGCTTGGCCGGGAGAACCGGAAACACCATATATTTT. Its translation is CASSLAGRTGNTIYF.

About this clone: A junction boundary mismatches the germline segment, possibly from a read error. The V and J genes are TRBV7-9 and TRBJ2-5; D possibly corresponds to TRBD2 (7 bases). Germline lookup yields CDR1 SEHNR and CDR2 FQNEAQ (reference sequence). This CDR3 has 15 amino acids. This chain's CDR3 is CSSSGLGGLQETQYF. CDR3 sequence (DNA): TGTTCCAGCAGCGGACTGGGGGGGCTCCAAGAGACCCAGTACTTC.

The chain employs TRBV5-1 and TRBJ2-5; 8 nucleotides line up with TRBD1. Looked up from germline, CDR1 is SGHRS and CDR2 is YFSETQ. This CDR3 has 15 residues. The trim removed 0 bases at V and 5 bases at J, leaving 6 bases unmatched. In DNA form, the CDR3 reads TGCGCCAGCAGCTTGGGACAGGGGCCCAGCGAGACCCAGTACTTC. Translated: CASSLGQGPSETQYF. Looking up the rest from reference TRBV5-1 and TRBJ2-5 gives the full variable domain: KAGVTQTPRYLIKTRGQQVTLSCSPISGHRSVSWYQQTPGQGLQFLFEYFSETQRNKGNFPGRFSGRQFSNSRSEMNVSTLELGDSALYLCASSLGQGPSETQYFGPGTRLLVL.

This clone was detected only a few times. V is TRBV7-2 and J is TRBJ2-6, with D unclear. V was cut by 0 bases and J by 4 bases, with 4 bases left in between. The CDR3 length is 14 residues. Germline CDR1 is SGHTA and CDR2 is FQGNSA. CDR3 sequence: CASSLAGGANVLTF. The CDR3 DNA is TGTGCCAGCAGCTTAGCGGGCGGGGCCAACGTCCTGACTTTC.

J is TRBJ1-1 and V is TRBV10-3; D is ambiguous. Germline-derived CDR1 and CDR2 are ENHRY and SYGVKD. V dropped 7 bases and J dropped 1 base, with 4 bases sitting between them. The CDR3 has 11 residues. CDR3 loop: CAITSNTEAFF. In nucleotides, the CDR3 is TGTGCCATCACGTCGAACACTGAAGCTTTCTTT.

The gene calls are TRBV29-1 and TRBJ1-2; TRBD1 aligns across 7 bases. CDR3 length: 12 residues. Per the germline V gene, CDR1 is SQVTM and CDR2 is ANQGSEA. With V trimmed by 8 bases and J by 2 bases, 5 bases remained unmatched. CDR3 nucleotides: TGCAGCACGACAGGGACGAACTATGGCTACACCTTC. This sequence encodes CSTTGTNYGYTF.

The V and J genes are TRBV5-1 and TRBJ1-4, with D tentatively TRBD1 (5 bases). Trimming left V 4 bases short and J 7 bases short, with 14 bases between. CDR3 length: 14 amino acids. Germline CDR1 reads SGHRS; CDR2 reads YFSETQ. CDR3 coding DNA: TGCGCCAGCAGCCGGGGGTCCCGTGGTGAAAAACTGTTTTTT. Its protein product is CASSRGSRGEKLFF.

The chain recombines TRBV7-2 with TRBJ1-4; possibly TRBD1 for D (5 bases). The CDR3 consists of 13 residues. CDR1 is SGHTA, CDR2 FQGNSA, per germline. V lost 0 bases to trimming and J lost 8 bases, with 7 bases between them. The CDR3 loop is CASSLAAGEKLFF. As DNA, the CDR3 is TGTGCCAGCAGCTTAGCGGCAGGGGAAAAACTGTTTTTT.

The CDR3 spells CASSVGLAGGEREQFF. The CDR3 coding sequence is TGTGCCAGCAGCGTAGGACTAGCGGGGGGGGAACGGGAGCAGTTCTTC. The chain uses TRBV9 and TRBJ2-1; the match to TRBD2 covers 14 bases. The CDR3 sequence is 16 residues long. Trimming at V came to 0 bases and at J to 10 bases, leaving 6 bases not matched to a gene. Germline-derived CDR1 and CDR2 are SGDLS and YYNGEE.

The chain recombines TRBV28 with TRBJ1-4; possible D gene TRBD1, 5 bases. The length of the CDR3 is 14 residues. The V gene's germline CDR1 is MDHEN and CDR2 SYDVKM. Between the trimmed V and J ends, which lost 1 base and 3 bases, there was a span of 6 bases. The CDR3 DNA is TGTGCCAGCAGTTTATTAGGGGCTAATGAAAAACTGTTTTTT. Its translation: CASSLLGANEKLFF. Full variable domain (remainder filled in from reference TRBV28 and TRBJ1-4): DVKVTQSSRYLVKRTGEKVFLECVQDMDHENMFWYRQDPGLGLRLIYFSYDVKMKEKGDIPEGYSVSREKKERFSLILESASTNQTSMYLCASSLLGANEKLFFGSGTQLSVL.